The present T cell receptor beta chain was sequenced within a study of blood T cells in healthy people across ages. Study-level background: Roughly one uniquely barcoded beta molecule per two T cells was captured.

Regarding the study as a whole: Diversity figures derived from one million T cells were judged to underestimate the true value. A conclusive naive versus antigen-experienced comparison was prevented by the unsorted PBMCs. Both higher diversity and more naive CD4+ cells marked long-lived donors when set against aged donors.

In this sample, this clonotype turned up many times. The target antigen is unknown. Combining a sample-barcoded 5' primer with a J-beta primer mix, a second PCR ran for roughly 7 to 12 cycles. TCRdb re-called the 5' RACE reads with MiXCR, one entry per CDR3 protein. The table includes over 1.5 million distinct CDR3 sequences, around half detected once. Sequenced material: blood. The sequence was collected from a woman aged 40 to 50 in good health.

The CDR3 loop reads CASGFGPLDTQYF. CDR3 nucleotides: TGTGCTAGTGGTTTTGGCCCCTTGGATACGCAGTATTTT. The chain recombines TRBV12-5 with TRBJ2-3; D is unclear. Germline V gene sequence: CDR1 LGHNT, CDR2 FRNRAP. The CDR3 length is 13 residues. V was pared by 3 bases and J by 6 bases, with 10 bases between. Together with reference TRBV12-5 and TRBJ2-3, the CDR3 gives the full variable domain: DARVTQTPRHKVTEMGQEVTMRCQPILGHNTVFWYRQTMMQGLELLAYFRNRAPLDDSGMPKDRFSAEMPDATLATLKIQPSEPRDSAVYFCASGFGPLDTQYFGPGTRLTVL.